These T cell receptor beta chains were read from a single sample in a study of shared T cell receptors in the human thymus. Using immunoSEQ multiplex PCR, the repertoire was profiled, and TCRdb retains in-frame clones only, with some absent. The sample has roughly 560,000 clones, around 82% seen once; the top ten hold around 0.013%. The sample was also reused in another study, on human thymus T cells.

The material sequenced was thymocytes. These receptors originate from a boy under three years old with a congenital heart defect. Each CDR3 is given with its conserved first and last residue. Each record gives: V gene, clone size, D gene, J gene, CDR3 protein, CDR3 DNA. D genes are given only for firm matches. Only some rows state a clone size, as once, few, many or a class for expanded clones.

TRBV5-4,NA,TRBD2,TRBJ2-6,CASKVWIAGGSGANVLTF,TGTGCCAGCAAGGTTTGGATAGCGGGGGGCTCTGGGGCCAACGTCCTGACTTTC
TRBV5-1,NA,TRBD2,TRBJ2-1,CASSLRGTSGFSSYNEQFF,TGCGCCAGCAGCTTGAGGGGGACTAGCGGATTCAGCTCCTACAATGAGCAGTTCTTC
TRBV28,NA,NA,TRBJ2-2,CASSFPSQVLSGELFF,TGTGCCAGCAGTTTCCCGTCACAGGTACTTAGCGGGGAGCTGTTTTTT
TRBV9,NA,NA,TRBJ2-3,CASSGRGLLTDTQYF,TGTGCCAGCAGCGGGAGGGGGCTCCTCACAGATACGCAGTATTTT
TRBV5-1,NA,NA,TRBJ2-7,CASSLKGRGYEQYF,TGCGCCAGCAGCTTGAAAGGCAGGGGCTACGAGCAGTACTTC
TRBV4-2,few,TRBD2,TRBJ2-5,CASSQDGGRALNQETQYF,TGTGCCAGCAGCCAAGATGGAGGGAGGGCCCTTAACCAAGAGACCCAGTACTTC
TRBV5-6,NA,TRBD2,TRBJ2-1,CASSFRREGGNEQFF,TGTGCCAGCAGCTTCAGACGGGAGGGCGGAAATGAGCAGTTCTTC
TRBV4-3,few,NA,TRBJ1-5,CASSRRRDQPQHF,TGCGCCAGCAGCCGGAGGAGGGACCAGCCCCAGCATTTT
TRBV5-6,NA,NA,TRBJ1-4,CASSLHRADEKLFF,TGTGCCAGCAGCTTGCACAGGGCTGATGAAAAACTGTTTTTT
TRBV6-6,NA,NA,TRBJ2-3,CASKPLTDTQYF,TGTGCCAGCAAGCCCCTCACAGATACGCAGTATTTT
TRBV7-8,NA,NA,TRBJ2-1,CASSLVGGTFDEQFF,TGTGCCAGCAGCTTAGTTGGCGGTACATTCGATGAGCAGTTCTTC
TRBV27,NA,NA,TRBJ1-4,CASAIRSIEKLFF,TGTGCCAGCGCAATCAGGTCAATTGAAAAACTGTTTTTT
TRBV4-1,NA,NA,TRBJ2-4,CASSRAAGLAKNIQYF,TGCGCCAGCAGCCGGGCGGCGGGGTTAGCCAAAAACATTCAGTACTTC
TRBV9,NA,TRBD2,TRBJ2-7,CASSPGTSGSHYEQYF,TGTGCCAGCAGCCCCGGGACTAGCGGGAGTCATTACGAGCAGTACTTC
TRBV7-7,few,TRBD1,TRBJ2-7,CASSLGQGDEQYF,TGTGCCAGCAGCTTAGGGCAGGGGGACGAGCAGTACTTC
TRBV4-3,NA,NA,TRBJ2-1,CASSQDPPGSYNEQFF,TGCGCCAGCAGCCAAGATCCGCCAGGCTCCTACAATGAGCAGTTCTTC
TRBV27,NA,TRBD1,TRBJ1-1,CASSSTGLNTEAFF,TGTGCCAGCAGTTCGACAGGGTTGAACACTGAAGCTTTCTTT
TRBV7-9,NA,NA,TRBJ2-7,CASSLYGTRDSYEQYF,TGTGCCAGCAGCCTCTATGGGACAAGGGACTCCTACGAGCAGTACTTC
TRBV6-4,NA,TRBD2,TRBJ2-1,CASSDSASGRGEQFF,TGTGCCAGCAGTGACTCGGCTAGCGGGAGGGGAGAGCAGTTCTTC
TRBV27,NA,NA,TRBJ2-7,CASSFDRSYEQYF,TGTGCCAGCAGTTTTGACAGATCCTACGAGCAGTACTTC
TRBV27,NA,TRBD1,TRBJ1-4,CASRSTGVNEKLFF,TGTGCCAGCCGATCGACAGGGGTTAATGAAAAACTGTTTTTT
TRBV25-1,NA,NA,TRBJ2-1,CASRTGNEQFF,TGTGCCAGCAGAACAGGGAATGAGCAGTTCTTC
TRBV27,NA,NA,TRBJ2-7,CASSLRHSYEQYF,TGTGCCAGCAGTTTGCGGCATTCCTACGAGCAGTACTTC
TRBV10-3,NA,NA,TRBJ2-1,CATGLGGQFF,TGTGCCACGGGTTTGGGTGGGCAGTTCTTC
TRBV9,NA,NA,TRBJ2-7,CASSVEAGNEQYF,TGTGCCAGCAGCGTAGAGGCGGGGAACGAGCAGTACTTC
TRBV4-3,NA,TRBD1,TRBJ1-1,CASSPSPAWGQGAHTEAFF,TGCGCCAGCAGCCCCTCCCCCGCCTGGGGACAGGGGGCCCACACTGAAGCTTTCTTT
TRBV5-1,NA,NA,TRBJ2-3,CASSSREGGIPPRTDTQYF,TGCGCCAGCAGCTCGAGGGAGGGGGGTATCCCACCCCGCACAGATACGCAGTATTTT
TRBV4-3,NA,NA,TRBJ1-3,CASSMRGPVRTGNTIYF,TGCGCCAGCAGCATGCGAGGGCCGGTACGGACTGGAAACACCATATATTTT
TRBV19,once,TRBD2,TRBJ2-7,CASSIEQTSGSVHEQYF,TGTGCCAGTAGTATAGAACAGACTAGCGGGAGTGTCCACGAGCAGTACTTC
TRBV4-2,NA,NA,TRBJ1-1,CASSQPADGMNTEAFF,TGTGCCAGCAGCCAACCCGCCGACGGGATGAACACTGAAGCTTTCTTT
TRBV6-6,few,TRBD2,TRBJ2-2,CASSALTSGSPGELFF,TGTGCCAGCAGTGCGCTGACTAGCGGGAGTCCCGGGGAGCTGTTTTTT
TRBV27,NA,NA,TRBJ1-1,CASSISLGAGLNTEAFF,TGTGCCAGCAGTATTTCTCTTGGGGCAGGTTTGAACACTGAAGCTTTCTTT
TRBV27,NA,TRBD2,TRBJ2-1,CASSRGGTGTSHPPTEQFF,TGTGCCAGCAGTCGAGGGGGGACGGGGACTAGTCATCCGCCAACTGAGCAGTTCTTC
TRBV29-1,NA,NA,TRBJ2-1,CSVDPDRGYNEQFF,TGCAGCGTTGACCCCGACCGGGGCTACAATGAGCAGTTCTTC
TRBV16,NA,NA,TRBJ2-2,CASSQPRPSVNTGELFF,TGTGCCAGCAGCCAACCTCGCCCTAGCGTGAACACCGGGGAGCTGTTTTTT
TRBV7-6,few,NA,TRBJ2-7,CASSLEGEGPYEQYF,TGTGCCAGCAGCTTAGAGGGGGAGGGCCCCTACGAGCAGTACTTC
TRBV5-1,NA,NA,TRBJ1-1,CASSLASLMNTEAFF,TGCGCCAGCAGCTTGGCTTCGTTAATGAACACTGAAGCTTTCTTT
TRBV11-2,NA,NA,TRBJ2-7,CASSLRGGAAYEQYF,TGTGCCAGCAGCTTAAGGGGGGGCGCAGCGTACGAGCAGTACTTC
TRBV28,NA,TRBD1,TRBJ2-2,CASTADRVYTGELFF,TGTGCCAGCACAGCGGACAGGGTCTACACCGGGGAGCTGTTTTTT
TRBV18,once,TRBD2,TRBJ2-1,CASSLAGERYNEQFF,TGTGCCAGCTCACTGGCGGGAGAGAGATACAATGAGCAGTTCTTC
TRBV9,NA,NA,TRBJ2-2,CASSGGNRGDYRFGPGELFF,TGTGCCAGCAGCGGAGGCAACAGGGGGGACTATAGGTTTGGGCCCGGGGAGCTGTTTTTT
TRBV10-3,NA,NA,TRBJ2-5,CAISDRDSLTGKEETQYF,TGTGCCATCAGTGACCGCGATAGTCTAACAGGGAAAGAAGAGACCCAGTACTTC
TRBV7-3,NA,TRBD1,TRBJ1-2,CASSLGVGDSLYGYTF,TGTGCCAGCAGCTTAGGCGTCGGGGACAGCTTATATGGCTACACCTTC
TRBV13,NA,TRBD1,TRBJ1-1,CASTGQGMNTEAFF,TGTGCCAGCACCGGACAGGGAATGAACACTGAAGCTTTCTTT
TRBV15,NA,TRBD1,TRBJ1-1,CATSRGDRGMNTEAFF,TGTGCCACCAGCAGAGGGGACAGGGGTATGAACACTGAAGCTTTCTTT
TRBV7-9,NA,TRBD1,TRBJ2-7,CASSPDRSPYEQYF,TGTGCCAGCAGCCCGGACAGGTCCCCCTACGAGCAGTACTTC
TRBV30,few,TRBD2,TRBJ2-2,CAWKSPRGTSGNDTGELFF,TGTGCCTGGAAGTCACCAAGGGGGACTAGCGGGAATGACACCGGGGAGCTGTTTTTT
TRBV6-1,NA,NA,TRBJ1-2,CASSEKRPDRSYGYTF,TGTGCCAGCAGTGAAAAAAGACCAGACAGATCCTATGGCTACACCTTC
TRBV10-3,NA,TRBD1,TRBJ1-4,CAISADTPYPSRPTGKLFF,TGTGCCATCAGTGCGGACACCCCATACCCGAGCCGCCCGACAGGGAAACTGTTTTTT
TRBV21-1,once,NA,TRBJ2-7,CASSKADRVTDEQYF,TGTGCCAGCAGCAAAGCGGACAGGGTAACGGACGAGCAGTACTTC
TRBV14,NA,NA,TRBJ1-5,CASSKGSQPQHF,TGTGCCAGCAGCAAAGGGAGTCAGCCCCAGCATTTT
TRBV19,few,NA,TRBJ2-4,CASNYPGQRNIQYF,TGTGCCAGTAATTATCCGGGACAACGAAACATTCAGTACTTC
TRBV7-2,NA,TRBD2,TRBJ2-1,CASSLRGSSGEQFF,TGTGCCAGCAGCTTACGCGGGAGTAGCGGTGAGCAGTTCTTC
TRBV5-1,once,TRBD2,TRBJ2-3,CASSFLSGGTDTQYF,TGCGCCAGCAGCTTCCTAAGCGGGGGCACAGATACGCAGTATTTT
TRBV20-1,NA,NA,TRBJ2-5,CSASPSETQYF,TGCAGTGCTAGCCCCAGTGAGACCCAGTACTTC
TRBV16,few,NA,TRBJ1-1,CASSQFRNSGPEAFF,TGTGCCAGCAGCCAATTCCGGAATTCAGGCCCTGAAGCTTTCTTT
TRBV15,NA,TRBD1,TRBJ1-3,CATSRDRDRGGNTIYF,TGTGCCACCAGCAGAGACCGGGACAGGGGAGGAAACACCATATATTTT
TRBV4-3,NA,TRBD1,TRBJ2-2,CASSQDRGPFGELFF,TGCGCCAGCAGCCAAGACAGGGGGCCTTTCGGGGAGCTGTTTTTT
TRBV5-1,NA,TRBD1,TRBJ2-2,CASSLTGGTGELFF,TGCGCCAGCAGCTTGACAGGGGGCACCGGGGAGCTGTTTTTT
TRBV11-2,once,TRBD1,TRBJ1-1,CASSEGQGAEAFF,TGTGCCAGCAGCGAGGGACAGGGGGCTGAAGCTTTCTTT